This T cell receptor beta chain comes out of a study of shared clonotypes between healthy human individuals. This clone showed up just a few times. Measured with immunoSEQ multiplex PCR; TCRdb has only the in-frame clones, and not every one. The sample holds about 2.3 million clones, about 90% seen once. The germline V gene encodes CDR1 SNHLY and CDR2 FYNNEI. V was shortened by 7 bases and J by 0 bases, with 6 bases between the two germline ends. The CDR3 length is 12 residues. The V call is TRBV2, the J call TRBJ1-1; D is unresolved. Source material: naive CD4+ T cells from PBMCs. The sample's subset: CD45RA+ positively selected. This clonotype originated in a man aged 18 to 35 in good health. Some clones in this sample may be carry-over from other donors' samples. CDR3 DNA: TGTGCCAGCACTCTCATGAACACTGAAGCTTTCTTT. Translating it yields CASTLMNTEAFF.